The next 3 T cell receptor beta chains were all read from a single sample in a study of blood T cell repertoires in COVID-19. Produced via immunoSEQ multiplex PCR; TCRdb's table is partial and in-frame only. The table shows 210,000 or so clones, with around four fifths occurring only once. Sequencing input: peripheral blood. These receptors originate from a woman over 75 with active or convalescent COVID-19.

The V gene is TRBV14, the J gene TRBJ2-5; 7 bases fit TRBD1. This CDR3 region has 12 residues. CDR1 and CDR2 (germline): SGHDN, FVKESK. The junction had 5 bases not matched to a gene; V was cut back by 5 bases and J by 8 bases. CDR3 protein: CASSLDRRTQYF. CDR3 DNA sequence: TGTGCCAGCAGCTTGGACAGGAGAACCCAGTACTTC.

This chain uses TRBV27 with TRBJ1-6, with 7 bases lining up with TRBD1. CDR1 MNHEY and CDR2 SMNVEV come from the germline V gene (reference sequence). Trimming took 0 bases from V and 4 from J; bases not matched to a gene: 3. The CDR3 is 16 amino acids. CDR3 protein: CASSLSGTAYNSPLHF. Here the CDR3 DNA reads TGTGCCAGCAGTTTATCAGGGACAGCTTATAATTCACCCCTCCACTTT.

The gene calls are TRBV7-9 and TRBJ2-1; the match to TRBD2 covers 8 bases. The CDR3 runs to 15 residues. Germline values: CDR1 SEHNR, CDR2 FQNEAQ (reference sequence). V gave up 1 base and J gave up 6 bases; unmatched junction bases: 5. The CDR3 DNA reads TGTGCCAGCAGCTTAGGTAGCGGGGACGTCAATGAGCAGTTCTTC. The encoded protein is CASSLGSGDVNEQFF.